One and the same sample provided the 18 T cell receptor beta chains below, sequenced in a study of blood T cell repertoires in COVID-19. TCRdb's table, derived via immunoSEQ multiplex PCR, lists solely in-frame clones and lacks some. Of 51,000 or so clones in the sample, roughly four fifths were seen once. The sequencing sample was made of peripheral blood. The receptors shown here come from a man aged 70 or older with active COVID-19.

The genes are TRBV5-6 and TRBJ2-7, with 8 bases matching TRBD2. This CDR3 has 14 amino acids. V was clipped by 4 bases and J by 1 base; unmatched bases: 4. The germline CDR1 and CDR2 sequences are SGHDT and YYEEEE. Written as DNA, the CDR3 is TGTGCCAGCAGCCGGGGCGGGGGGTCCTACGAGCAGTACTTC. Translating gives CASSRGGGSYEQYF.

This rearrangement joins TRBV5-4 to TRBJ2-1; 8 nucleotides align to TRBD2. The CDR3 has 16 amino acids. Per germline, CDR1 SGHNT and CDR2 YYREEE (reference sequence). The ends lost 2 bases at V and 5 bases at J; junction bases unmatched: 9. CDR3 sequence reads: CASSLRWGLEDNEQFF. DNA of the CDR3: TGTGCCAGCAGCTTACGTTGGGGACTAGAGGACAATGAGCAGTTCTTC.

The J gene is TRBJ2-3, the V gene TRBV7-2; 8 bases agree with TRBD2. Germline V gene lookup returns CDR1 SGHTA and CDR2 FQGNSA. V trimming: 4 bases; J trimming: 1 base; junction bases outside the gene matches: 7. The CDR3 length is 16 residues. CDR3 in amino acids: CASSSTGTRGTDTQYF. DNA for the CDR3: TGTGCCAGCAGCTCGACCGGGACTAGGGGCACAGATACGCAGTATTTT.

This clone was observed once. V and J are TRBV3-1 (or the pseudogene TRBV3-2) and TRBJ2-7; no definite D call. Trimming took off 4 bases at V and 5 bases at J, with 15 bases between the two ends. Germline values: CDR1 LGHDT, CDR2 YNNKEL (reference sequence). This CDR3 is built from 14 residues. In nucleotides, the CDR3 is TGTGCCAGCAGCCTCCTGAGGTCCAGCCACGAGCAGTACTTC. Protein product: CASSLLRSSHEQYF.

This chain links TRBV6-2 or TRBV6-3 with TRBJ2-1, with 11 bases matching TRBD1. The length of the CDR3 is 18 residues. V lost 2 bases, J lost 7 bases, and 13 bases stayed unmatched. Germline CDR1 reads MNHEY; CDR2 reads SVGEGT. DNA of the CDR3: TGTGCCAGCAGTTACAAGACCAATCGGACAGGGGGCCGGAATGAGCAGTTCTTC. This encodes CASSYKTNRTGGRNEQFF.

A few counts support this clone. Relative to the germline gene, one junction end is altered; a read error may explain this. The rearrangement links TRBV5-4 to TRBJ2-1, with TRBD2 as a possible D gene (6 bases). This CDR3 contains 12 residues. Germline loops: CDR1 SGHNT, CDR2 YYREEE (reference sequence). The CDR3 sequence is CASSPGTPHRVF. Written as DNA, the CDR3 is TGTGCCAGCAGCCCCGGGACTCCCCACCGGGTCTTC.

In regard to this clone: The junction departs from the called germline gene at one end, perhaps through a read error. V usage is TRBV25-1 and J usage is TRBJ2-7, with 8 bases matching TRBD1. CDR3 length: 15 residues. CDR1 and CDR2 (germline): MGHDK, SYGVNS. In DNA form, the CDR3 reads TGTGCCAGCAGTAAGACAGGGGTCTATTCCTCCGAGCAGTACTTC. It is translated as CASSKTGVYSSEQYF.

The rearrangement links TRBV5-1 to TRBJ2-2; D is undetermined. CDR1 SGHRS and CDR2 YFSETQ come from the germline V gene. V was clipped by 2 bases and J by 0 bases, with 5 bases between them. The CDR3 loop spans 14 amino acids. This CDR3 reads CASSLTSNTGELFF. The CDR3 DNA reads as TGCGCCAGCAGCTTAACATCGAACACCGGGGAGCTGTTTTTT.

The chain couples TRBV5-6 to TRBJ2-7; D gene unclear. Trimming shortened V by 7 bases and J by 4 bases, and 12 bases separated the two germline ends. Looked up from germline, CDR1 is SGHDT and CDR2 is YYEEEE. The CDR3 has 12 residues. The CDR3 here is CASSGFAYEQYF. Here the CDR3 DNA reads TGTGCCAGCTCGGGTTTTGCGTACGAGCAGTACTTC.

The chain is built from TRBV29-1 and TRBJ1-1; unclear D gene. V was clipped by 7 bases and J by 6 bases, with 27 bases between them. Germline V gene data show CDR1 as SQVTM and CDR2 as ANQGSEA. CDR3 length: 16 residues. The chain's CDR3 is CSASPPLWELRAEAFF. CDR3 nucleotides: TGCAGCGCATCCCCCCCTTTATGGGAGCTTCGGGCTGAAGCTTTCTTT.

V gene TRBV19 combines with J gene TRBJ1-5; D gene uncertain. Germline CDR1 LNHDA, CDR2 SQIVND (reference sequence). The CDR3 is 15 residues long. V dropped 3 bases and J dropped 0 bases, with 9 bases sitting between them. This CDR3 is CASSIGDYSNQPQHF. The CDR3 nucleotides read TGTGCCAGTAGTATCGGAGATTATAGCAATCAGCCCCAGCATTTT.

J is TRBJ1-2 and V is TRBV5-1, with TRBD1 matching over 8 bases. CDR3 length: 17 residues. Germline V gene data show CDR1 as SGHRS and CDR2 as YFSETQ. Trimming at V came to 4 bases and at J to 8 bases, leaving 19 bases not matched to a gene. CDR3 residues: CASSPPSTGAPYKGYTF. CDR3 in DNA: TGCGCCAGCAGCCCTCCATCGACAGGGGCCCCATATAAAGGCTACACCTTC. The full variable domain, in which reference TRBV5-1 and TRBJ1-2 provide the parts outside the CDR3, is KAGVTQTPRYLIKTRGQQVTLSCSPISGHRSVSWYQQTPGQGLQFLFEYFSETQRNKGNFPGRFSGRQFSNSRSEMNVSTLELGDSALYLCASSPPSTGAPYKGYTFGSGTRLTVV.

The V gene is TRBV21-1, the J gene TRBJ2-7; the table names TRBD2, a call not compared with the DNA. TRBV21-1 is assigned pseudogene status. This CDR3 has 15 amino acids. The CDR3 coding sequence is TGTGCCAGCAGCAAAATAGCGGGGTCCCTCGACGAGCAGTACTTC. Translated: CASSKIAGSLDEQYF.

The J gene is TRBJ2-1, the V gene TRBV18; 7 bases fit TRBD1. The V segment lost 4 bases and the J segment 5 bases; nucleotides outside the gene matches: 8. In germline, CDR1 is KGHSH, CDR2 LQKENI. The CDR3 consists of 15 residues. As DNA, the CDR3 is TGTGCCAGCTCACGAAGACAGGGTCGGGACAATGAGCAGTTCTTC. It is translated as CASSRRQGRDNEQFF.

This clone was recorded once. The rearrangement joins TRBV9 to TRBJ2-3, with 8 bases matching TRBD1. This CDR3 is 15 amino acids long. The V segment lost 1 base and the J segment 3 bases; nucleotides outside the gene matches: 4. In germline, CDR1 is SGDLS, CDR2 YYNGEE. CDR3 residues: CASSVTTGGTDTQYF. In nucleotides, the CDR3 is TGTGCCAGCAGCGTAACTACAGGGGGTACAGATACGCAGTATTTT.

The chain recombines TRBV28 with TRBJ2-5; 9 bases line up with TRBD1. The CDR3 is 16 residues long. Germline trimming cut 5 bases from V and 4 bases from J; bases unmatched to any gene: 11. Germline lookup yields CDR1 MDHEN and CDR2 SYDVKM. The CDR3 DNA is TGTGCCAGCAGTGGAAACAGGGGGCGGATGGGAGAGACCCAGTACTTC. Translated: CASSGNRGRMGETQYF.

The genes are TRBV7-2 and TRBJ2-3; no firm D call. Trimming removed 0 bases from V and 7 bases from J, with 11 bases in between. Germline values: CDR1 SGHTA, CDR2 FQGNSA. The CDR3 spans 14 residues. The CDR3 loop reads CASSLAGAGNTQYF. The CDR3 DNA reads as TGTGCCAGCAGCTTAGCGGGCGCAGGCAATACGCAGTATTTT.

The rearrangement uses TRBV6-5 and TRBJ2-7, with TRBD2 as a possible D gene (5 bases). Germline V gene sequence: CDR1 MNHEY, CDR2 SVGAGI. V was clipped by 7 bases and J by 3 bases, with 13 bases between them. The CDR3 covers 13 residues. CDR3 loop: CASKVTGFYEQYF. In DNA form, the CDR3 reads TGTGCCAGCAAGGTCACGGGATTCTACGAGCAGTACTTC.